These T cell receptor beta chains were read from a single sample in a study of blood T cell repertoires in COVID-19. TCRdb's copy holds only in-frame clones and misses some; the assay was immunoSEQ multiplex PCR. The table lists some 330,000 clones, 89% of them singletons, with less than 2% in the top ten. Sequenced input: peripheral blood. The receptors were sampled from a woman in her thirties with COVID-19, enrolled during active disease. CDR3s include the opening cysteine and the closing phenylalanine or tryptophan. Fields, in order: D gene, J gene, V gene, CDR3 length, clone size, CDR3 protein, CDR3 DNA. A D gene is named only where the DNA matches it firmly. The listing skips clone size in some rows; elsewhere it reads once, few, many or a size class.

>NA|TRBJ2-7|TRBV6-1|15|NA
CASSERPGLYTEQYF
TGTGCCAGCAGTGAGCGGCCGGGACTTTATACCGAGCAGTACTTC
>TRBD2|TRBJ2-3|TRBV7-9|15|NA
CASSFEGGGADTQYF
TGTGCCAGCAGCTTTGAGGGCGGGGGGGCGGACACGCAGTATTTT
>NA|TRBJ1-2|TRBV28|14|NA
CASSYGREDYGYTF
TGTGCCAGCAGTTACGGCAGGGAGGACTATGGCTACACCTTC
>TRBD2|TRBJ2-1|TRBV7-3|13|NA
CASSFGGENEQFF
TGTGCCAGCAGCTTCGGGGGGGAGAATGAGCAGTTCTTC
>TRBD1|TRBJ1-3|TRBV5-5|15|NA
CASSGDRTLGNTIYF
TGTGCCAGCAGCGGGGACAGGACGCTTGGAAACACCATATATTTT
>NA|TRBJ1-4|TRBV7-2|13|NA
CASSLSYDEKLFF
TGTGCCAGCAGCTTGTCCTACGATGAAAAACTGTTTTTT
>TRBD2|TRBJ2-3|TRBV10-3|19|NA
CAISGASGGATASTDTQYF
TGTGCCATCAGTGGCGCTAGCGGGGGGGCGACCGCTAGCACAGATACGCAGTATTTT
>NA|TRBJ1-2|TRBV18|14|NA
CASSPGRSNYGYTF
TGTGCCAGCTCACCAGGGAGATCTAACTATGGCTACACCTTC
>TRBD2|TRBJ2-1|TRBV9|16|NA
CASSVQLAGGNNEQFF
TGTGCCAGCAGCGTACAACTAGCGGGGGGGAATAATGAGCAGTTCTTC
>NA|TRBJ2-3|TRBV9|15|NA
CASSTIAHNTDTQYF
TGTGCCAGCAGCACAATAGCGCACAACACAGATACGCAGTATTTT
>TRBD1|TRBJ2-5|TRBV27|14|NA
CASSLAGQGGGQYF
TGTGCCAGCAGTTTAGCGGGACAGGGAGGTGGCCAGTACTTC
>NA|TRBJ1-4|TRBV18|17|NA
CASSQQPKTATNEKLFF
TGTGCCAGCTCACAACAACCTAAGACAGCAACTAATGAAAAACTGTTTTTT
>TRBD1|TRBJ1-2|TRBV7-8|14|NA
CASSPGTVKHGYTF
TGTGCCAGCAGCCCCGGGACAGTGAAGCACGGCTACACCTTC
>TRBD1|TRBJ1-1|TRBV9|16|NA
CASSTRTGGPNTEAFF
TGTGCCAGCAGCACCCGGACAGGAGGGCCGAACACTGAAGCTTTCTTT
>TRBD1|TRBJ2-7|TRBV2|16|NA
CASTQGLGQGAYEQYF
TGTGCCAGCACCCAGGGTCTGGGACAGGGGGCTTACGAGCAGTACTTC
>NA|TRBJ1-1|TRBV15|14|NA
CATSRVRGWAEAFF
TGTGCCACCAGCAGAGTGCGGGGCTGGGCTGAAGCTTTCTTT
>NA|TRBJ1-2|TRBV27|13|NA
CASSLKENYGYTF
TGTGCCAGCAGTTTAAAGGAGAACTATGGCTACACCTTC
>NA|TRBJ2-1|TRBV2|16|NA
CASSEGGSGTYNEQFF
TGTGCCAGCAGTGAGGGGGGATCCGGGACTTACAATGAGCAGTTCTTC
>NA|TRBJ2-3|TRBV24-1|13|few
CATSQSSTDTQYF
TGTGCCACCAGCCAGTCTAGCACAGATACGCAGTATTTT
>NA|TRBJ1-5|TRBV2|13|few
CASSESGLRPQHF
TGTGCCAGCAGTGAATCTGGACTTAGGCCCCAGCATTTT
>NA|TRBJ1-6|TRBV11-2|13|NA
CASSLGGVSPLHF
TGTGCCAGCAGCTTAGGCGGGGTCTCACCCCTCCACTTT
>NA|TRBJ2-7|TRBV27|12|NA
CASILEVGGRYF
TGTGCCAGCATCCTTGAGGTGGGGGGTCGGTACTTC
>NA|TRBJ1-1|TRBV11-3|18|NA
CASSFTKRQALRGTEAFF
TGTGCCAGCAGCTTTACGAAACGACAGGCCCTTCGAGGTACTGAAGCTTTCTTT
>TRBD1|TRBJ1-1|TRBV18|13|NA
CASSQDRPDKAFF
TGTGCCAGCTCACAGGACAGGCCTGACAAGGCTTTCTTT
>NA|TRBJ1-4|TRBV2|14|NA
CASSRRGGGEKLFF
TGTGCCAGCAGTCGCAGGGGCGGGGGTGAAAAACTGTTTTTT
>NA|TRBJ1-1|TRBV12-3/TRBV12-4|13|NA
CASSIRSREKAFF
TGTGCCAGCAGTATCCGGAGTAGGGAGAAAGCTTTCTTT
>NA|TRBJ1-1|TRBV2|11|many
CASSAAMEAFF
TGTGCCAGCAGCGCGGCGATGGAAGCTTTCTTT
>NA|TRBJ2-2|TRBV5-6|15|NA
CASSLVAGNTGELFF
TGTGCCAGCAGCTTGGTTGCGGGAAACACCGGGGAGCTGTTTTTT
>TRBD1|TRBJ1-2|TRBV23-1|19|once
CASSQSKTRTGGSGHGYTF
TGCGCCAGCAGTCAATCGAAGACTCGGACAGGAGGGTCTGGGCATGGCTACACCTTC
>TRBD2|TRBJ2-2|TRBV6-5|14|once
CASRRGGHTGELFF
TGTGCCAGCAGACGGGGGGGCCACACCGGGGAGCTGTTTTTT
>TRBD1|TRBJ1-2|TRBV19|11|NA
CASTQGDGYTF
TGTGCCAGTACCCAGGGGGATGGCTACACCTTC
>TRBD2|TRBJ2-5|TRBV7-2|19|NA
CASSLAQGLAGYPLETQYF
TGTGCCAGCAGCTTAGCACAGGGACTAGCGGGGTACCCCCTAGAGACCCAGTACTTC
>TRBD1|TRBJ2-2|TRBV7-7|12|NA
CASSQGAGELFF
TGTGCTAGCAGCCAGGGGGCCGGGGAGCTGTTTTTT
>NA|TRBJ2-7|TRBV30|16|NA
CAWSGAGLRISYEQYF
TGTGCCTGGAGTGGGGCCGGACTTCGCATCTCCTACGAGCAGTACTTC
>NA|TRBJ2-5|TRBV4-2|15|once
CASSQDHRFQETQYF
TGTGCCAGCAGCCAAGACCATCGCTTCCAGGAGACCCAGTACTTC
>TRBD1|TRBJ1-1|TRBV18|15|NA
CASLSGTGGSTEAFF
TGTGCCAGCTTATCCGGGACAGGGGGTAGCACTGAAGCTTTCTTT
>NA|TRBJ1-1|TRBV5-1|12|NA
CASSLAGSEAFF
TGCGCCAGCAGCTTGGCGGGGTCTGAAGCTTTCTTT
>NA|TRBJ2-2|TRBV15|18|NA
CATSRARGGGWTTGELFF
TGTGCCACCAGCAGAGCCCGAGGGGGAGGGTGGACCACCGGGGAGCTGTTTTTT
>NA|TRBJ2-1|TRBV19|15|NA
CASSPADNPYNEQFF
TGTGCCAGTAGCCCGGCGGACAACCCCTACAATGAGCAGTTCTTC
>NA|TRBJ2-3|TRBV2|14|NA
CASIPIGGLDTQYF
TGTGCCAGCATCCCAATTGGGGGGTTAGATACGCAGTATTTT
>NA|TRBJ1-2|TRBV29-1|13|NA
CSVEGGANYGYTF
TGCAGCGTTGAAGGGGGAGCTAACTATGGCTACACCTTC
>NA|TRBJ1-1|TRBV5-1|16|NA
CASSAVGGVLNTEAFF
TGCGCCAGCAGCGCCGTCGGGGGGGTGCTAAACACTGAAGCTTTCTTT
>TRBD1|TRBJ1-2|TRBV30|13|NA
CAWDQQGVGGYTF
TGTGCCTGGGATCAACAGGGGGTCGGGGGCTACACCTTC
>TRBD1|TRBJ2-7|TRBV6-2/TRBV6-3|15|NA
CASSYRGQGWNEQYF
TGTGCCAGCAGTTACCGGGGACAGGGGTGGAACGAGCAGTACTTC
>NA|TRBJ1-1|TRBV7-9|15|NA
CASSPVLGLYTEAFF
TGTGCCAGCAGCCCCGTTTTGGGGCTATACACTGAAGCTTTCTTT
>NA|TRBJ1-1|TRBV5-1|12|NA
CASRKEGPEAFF
TGCGCCAGCAGAAAGGAGGGGCCTGAAGCTTTCTTT
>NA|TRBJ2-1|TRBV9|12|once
CASSVDSYEQFF
TGTGCCAGCAGCGTAGACTCCTATGAGCAGTTCTTC
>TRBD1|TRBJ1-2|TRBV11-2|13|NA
CASSRTGRDGYTF
TGTGCCAGCAGTCGGACAGGGAGAGATGGCTACACCTTC
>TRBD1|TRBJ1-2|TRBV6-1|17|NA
CASSEALGGPLPWGYTF
TGTGCCAGCAGTGAAGCGCTAGGGGGCCCATTACCGTGGGGCTACACCTTC
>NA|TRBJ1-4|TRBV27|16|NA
CASSLYPDRAAEKLFF
TGTGCCAGCAGTTTATACCCGGACAGAGCTGCAGAAAAACTGTTTTTT
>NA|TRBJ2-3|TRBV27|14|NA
CASTQDSSTDTQYF
TGTGCCAGCACCCAAGACAGTAGCACAGATACGCAGTATTTT
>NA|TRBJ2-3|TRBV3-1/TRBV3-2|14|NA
CASSLQASTDTQYF
TGTGCCAGCAGTTTACAGGCTAGCACAGATACGCAGTATTTT
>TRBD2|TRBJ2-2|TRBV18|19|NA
CASSPPGRLAGANTGELFF
TGTGCCAGCTCACCACCGGGGCGACTAGCGGGGGCGAACACCGGGGAGCTGTTTTTT
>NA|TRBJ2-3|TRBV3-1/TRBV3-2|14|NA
CASSLRAEGDTQYF
TGTGCCAGCAGCCTTCGAGCGGAGGGAGATACGCAGTATTTT
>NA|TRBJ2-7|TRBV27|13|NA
CASSLGLSYEQYF
TGTGCCAGCAGTCTGGGACTTTCATACGAGCAGTACTTC
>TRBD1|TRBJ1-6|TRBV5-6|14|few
CASSRRQGNSPLHF
TGTGCCAGCAGCAGACGACAGGGGAATTCACCCCTCCACTTT
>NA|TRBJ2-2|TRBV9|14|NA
CASSRYVGAGELFF
TGTGCCAGCAGCAGATACGTGGGAGCCGGGGAGCTGTTTTTT
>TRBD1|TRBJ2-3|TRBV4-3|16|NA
CASSQQTGVGGYTQYF
TGCGCCAGCAGCCAGCAGACAGGGGTTGGGGGTTATACGCAGTATTTT
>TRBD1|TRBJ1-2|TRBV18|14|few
CASSEQGAGYGYTF
TGTGCCAGCTCGGAACAGGGGGCAGGCTATGGCTACACCTTC
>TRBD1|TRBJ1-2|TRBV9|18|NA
CASSASRDRGQPNYGYTF
TGTGCCAGCAGCGCGTCACGGGACAGGGGGCAACCTAACTATGGCTACACCTTC